This T cell receptor beta chain derives from a study of blood T cell repertoires in COVID-19. V was pared by 5 bases and J by 6 bases, with 10 bases between. CDR3 size: 12 residues. CDR1 SEHNR and CDR2 FQNEAQ come from the germline V gene (reference sequence). Methods used by the authors: From reference gene primer amplification, estimates of nucleated cell counts were derived. Repertoires were generated with immunoSEQ multiplex PCR, while TCRdb's copy carries only in-frame clones and drops some. Clone size and the V and J calls come from that table; the DNA yielded D and trimming. The table shows 140,000 to 150,000 clones, with about nine tenths occurring only once.

The chain couples TRBV7-9 to TRBJ1-1; possible D gene TRBD1, 6 bases. This TCR was sampled from a woman aged 40-49 years who had been exposed to COVID-19. The specimen was PBMCs or T cells enriched from blood (not recorded which). The CDR3 bases are TGTGCCAGCAGCCCAAAGGGGGCTGAAGCTTTCTTT. Protein product: CASSPKGAEAFF.